The 22 T cell receptor beta chains below all came from one sample that was sequenced in a study of shared T cell receptors in the human thymus. Clones were sequenced by immunoSEQ multiplex PCR, and TCRdb holds only the in-frame ones, with some missing. The sample contains around 730,000 clones, approximately 83% of which appear only once. These data were also filed under a second study, of human thymus T cells.

Material for sequencing was thymocytes. These TCRs come from a girl under three years old with a congenital heart defect.

The rearrangement links TRBV4-3 to TRBJ2-2; 8 bases line up with TRBD1. From germline, CDR1 is LGHNA and CDR2 YSLEER. After removal of 1 base from V and 4 bases from J, the junction contained 14 bases not matched to a gene. The CDR3 spans 19 residues. The CDR3 DNA reads TGCGCCAGCAGCCAAGCTAGTGGCTGGGACAGGTCGATCACCGGGGAGCTGTTTTTT. Translated, it gives CASSQASGWDRSITGELFF.

The V gene is TRBV2, the J gene TRBJ1-4, with TRBD1 as a possible D gene (5 bases). V gave up 4 bases and J gave up 0 bases, with 15 bases separating them. The germline CDR1 and CDR2 sequences are SNHLY and FYNNEI. The CDR3 has 17 residues. CDR3 sequence reads: CASSGRGTIATNEKLFF. The DNA for the CDR3 is TGTGCCAGCAGTGGTAGGGGAACCATTGCAACTAATGAAAAACTGTTTTTT.

The chain employs TRBV5-1 and TRBJ1-2, with TRBD1 matching over 7 bases. The length of the CDR3 is 14 residues. CDR1 and CDR2 from the germline V gene are SGHRS and YFSETQ. The V gene end was trimmed by 0 bases and the J gene end by 4 bases; junction bases not matched to a gene: 3. The CDR3, as DNA: TGCGCCAGCAGCTTGGGACAGGGAATCTATGGCTACACCTTC. Protein sequence: CASSLGQGIYGYTF.

The CDR3 nucleotides read TGCGCCAGCAGTGAATTTGCAGGGAAGAAGGGCAAGCAGTACTTC. Amino acids: CASSEFAGKKGKQYF. The chain combines TRBV10-1 with TRBJ2-7, with D possibly matching TRBD1 (5 bases). This CDR3 comprises 15 residues. Trimming took off 3 bases at V and 8 bases at J, with 20 bases between the two ends. Germline lookup yields CDR1 WNHNN and CDR2 SYGVQD (reference sequence).

CDR3: CASSLKDSSYNEQFF. CDR3 coding DNA: TGTGCCAGCAGTTTGAAGGACAGCTCCTACAATGAGCAGTTCTTC. The chain has TRBV27 and TRBJ2-1, with a tentative D call TRBD1 (6 bases). CDR1 and CDR2 (germline): MNHEY, SMNVEV (reference sequence). This CDR3 has 15 amino acids. V was trimmed by 3 bases and J by 0 bases, leaving 9 bases between them.

The V and J genes are TRBV7-6 and TRBJ2-5; 8 bases match TRBD2. With 4 bases clipped from V and 1 base from J, the junction kept 8 bases outside the gene matches. The germline CDR1 and CDR2 sequences are SGHVS and FNYEAQ. CDR3 length: 16 amino acids. CDR3 region: CASSSIAGQRQETQYF. In DNA form, the CDR3 reads TGTGCCAGCAGCTCCATAGCGGGGCAACGCCAAGAGACCCAGTACTTC.

This clone was detected only once. The V gene is TRBV7-9, the J gene TRBJ2-1; 7 bases are a match to TRBD1. V shed 2 bases, J shed 2 bases, and the junction held 3 bases outside the gene matches. CDR3 length equals 15 residues. Per the germline V gene, CDR1 is SEHNR and CDR2 is FQNEAQ (reference sequence). CDR3 nucleotides: TGTGCCAGCAGCTTAATACAGGGGACCTACAATGAGCAGTTCTTC. This sequence encodes CASSLIQGTYNEQFF.

The chain recombines TRBV5-1 with TRBJ1-1; 8 nucleotides agree with TRBD1. Germline loops: CDR1 SGHRS, CDR2 YFSETQ. V trimming: 5 bases; J trimming: 1 base; junction bases outside the gene matches: 16. This CDR3 comprises 18 residues. The DNA of the CDR3 is TGCGCCAGCAGTAAGGGGACAGGAGGGATCCAAGGGAACACTGAAGCTTTCTTT. Its translation: CASSKGTGGIQGNTEAFF.

This chain connects TRBV7-9 to TRBJ1-5; D remains unclear. The CDR3 has 12 residues. With 3 bases removed from V and 7 bases from J, the gap between germline ends came to 7 bases. The germline V gene has CDR1 SEHNR and CDR2 FQNEAQ (reference sequence). The DNA for the CDR3 is TGTGCCAGCAGCTTGCTCGGGCAGCCCCAGCATTTT. Residues: CASSLLGQPQHF.

This chain uses TRBV18 with TRBJ2-2, with D hard to call. This CDR3 region has 11 residues. Germline CDR1 is KGHSH and CDR2 is LQKENI. V gave up 5 bases and J gave up 8 bases, with 6 bases separating them. The CDR3 loop reads CASSSTGELFF. The CDR3 bases are TGTGCCAGCTCATCCACAGGGGAGCTGTTTTTT.

As DNA, the CDR3 is TGTGCCAGCAGCGTACGGTACAATGAGCAGTTCTTC. This sequence encodes CASSVRYNEQFF. J is TRBJ2-1 and V is TRBV5-5; D remains unclear. The length of the CDR3 is 12 residues. V dropped 4 bases and J dropped 4 bases, with 6 bases sitting between them. Germline V gene data show CDR1 as SGHKS and CDR2 as YYEKEE (reference sequence).

This chain joins TRBV5-1 and TRBJ2-3; TRBD2 matches 11 bases. V shed 5 bases and J 5 bases; nucleotides not matched to a gene: 7. The CDR3 runs to 15 residues. Germline V gives CDR1 SGHRS, CDR2 YFSETQ. CDR3 loop: CASSLLAGEGDTQYF. The DNA for the CDR3 is TGCGCCAGCAGTCTACTAGCGGGGGAGGGAGATACGCAGTATTTT.

The J gene is TRBJ2-7, the V gene TRBV7-2, with 11 bases that match TRBD2. V was pared by 5 bases and J by 1 base, with 4 bases of the junction left unmatched. Germline-derived CDR1 and CDR2 are SGHTA and FQGNSA. The CDR3 totals 15 residues. The CDR3 here is CASSLLAGDSYEQYF. The DNA of the CDR3 is TGTGCCAGCAGCCTACTAGCGGGGGATTCCTACGAGCAGTACTTC. Full variable domain (outside the CDR3, taken from reference TRBV7-2 and TRBJ2-7): GAGVSQSPSNKVTEKGKDVELRCDPISGHTALYWYRQSLGQGLEFLIYFQGNSAPDKSGLPSDRFSAERTGGSVSTLTIQRTQQEDSAVYLCASSLLAGDSYEQYFGPGTRLTVT.

The chain links TRBV5-1 to TRBJ1-2, with 9 bases matching TRBD1. Germline loops: CDR1 SGHRS, CDR2 YFSETQ. V trimming: 1 base; J trimming: 7 bases; junction bases outside the gene matches: 11. CDR3 length: 16 amino acids. This chain's CDR3 is CASSLLGDRVGGGYTF. CDR3 in DNA: TGCGCCAGCAGCTTGTTGGGGGACAGGGTTGGAGGTGGCTACACCTTC.

V and J are TRBV27 and TRBJ2-7; TRBD1 agrees at 10 bases. V was clipped by 5 bases and J by 2 bases; unmatched bases: 9. The length of the CDR3 is 16 residues. Germline values: CDR1 MNHEY, CDR2 SMNVEV (reference sequence). DNA of the CDR3: TGTGCCAGCAGTCCCCCCGGGACAGGGGATGCCTACGAGCAGTACTTC. It encodes CASSPPGTGDAYEQYF.

The rearrangement uses TRBV5-1 and TRBJ1-6; maybe TRBD1 (5 bases). Trimming took 1 base from V and 7 from J, leaving 15 bases between them. Germline-derived CDR1 and CDR2 are SGHRS and YFSETQ. This CDR3 region has 16 residues. In DNA, the CDR3 is TGCGCCAGCAGCTTGTGGGGGGACGTCTCCAATTCACCCCTCCACTTT. It specifies CASSLWGDVSNSPLHF.

This chain links TRBV20-1 with TRBJ2-7; D remains unclear. Germline values: CDR1 DFQATT, CDR2 SNEGSKA (reference sequence). This CDR3 has 11 residues. The V end lost 5 bases, the J end lost 4 bases, and 9 bases lay between the germline ends. The CDR3 nucleotides read TGCAGTGCTCACCAGCGTTACGAGCAGTACTTC. Translation: CSAHQRYEQYF.

The chain couples TRBV27 to TRBJ1-2, with D maybe TRBD1 (5 bases). The CDR3 runs to 13 residues. Trimming removed 6 bases from V and 4 bases from J, with 12 bases in between. In germline, CDR1 is MNHEY, CDR2 SMNVEV (reference sequence). CDR3 protein: CASSTQGTYGYTF. The CDR3 bases are TGTGCCAGCAGCACTCAGGGAACCTATGGCTACACCTTC.

This clone occurred a few times. The V gene is TRBV27, the J gene TRBJ1-2; D might be TRBD1 (6 bases). Germline V lookup: CDR1 MNHEY, CDR2 SMNVEV (reference sequence). The V gene lost 5 bases and the J gene lost 4 bases, with 20 bases spanning the gap. The CDR3 has 16 residues. The CDR3 DNA follows: TGTGCCAGCAGTCCTGGGGGACACGACTTATTCTATGGCTACACCTTC. Translated: CASSPGGHDLFYGYTF.

The chain couples TRBV2 to TRBJ1-2; D uncertain. This CDR3 spans 16 amino acids. With 7 bases removed from V and 2 bases from J, the gap between germline ends came to 20 bases. Germline V lookup: CDR1 SNHLY, CDR2 FYNNEI. CDR3 amino acids: CASIALGGRENYGYTF. The CDR3 DNA follows: TGTGCCAGCATCGCCTTGGGAGGTAGGGAAAACTATGGCTACACCTTC. The variable domain in full, completed from reference TRBV2 and TRBJ1-2, reads EPEVTQTPSHQVTQMGQEVILRCVPISNHLYFYWYRQILGQKVEFLVSFYNNEISEKSEIFDDQFSVERPDGSNFTLKIRSTKLEDSAMYFCASIALGGRENYGYTFGSGTRLTVV.

This clone was picked up one time. The genes are TRBV5-4 and TRBJ1-2; the D gene is possibly TRBD1 (5 bases). The length of the CDR3 is 13 residues. Trimming removed 4 bases at V and 6 bases at J, with 13 bases between. Germline CDR1 is SGHNT and CDR2 is YYREEE (reference sequence). CDR3 sequence reads: CASSRDYSHGYTF. CDR3 DNA sequence: TGTGCCAGCAGCCGGGACTATTCACATGGCTACACCTTC.

J is TRBJ2-4 and V is TRBV6-1, with TRBD2 matching over 8 bases. Germline CDR1 is MNHNS and CDR2 is SASEGT. V shed 5 bases and J 8 bases; nucleotides not matched to a gene: 5. The CDR3 has 13 residues. In DNA, the CDR3 is TGTGCCAGCAGTACCCTCGGGGGGGACATTCAGTACTTC. Its translation is CASSTLGGDIQYF.